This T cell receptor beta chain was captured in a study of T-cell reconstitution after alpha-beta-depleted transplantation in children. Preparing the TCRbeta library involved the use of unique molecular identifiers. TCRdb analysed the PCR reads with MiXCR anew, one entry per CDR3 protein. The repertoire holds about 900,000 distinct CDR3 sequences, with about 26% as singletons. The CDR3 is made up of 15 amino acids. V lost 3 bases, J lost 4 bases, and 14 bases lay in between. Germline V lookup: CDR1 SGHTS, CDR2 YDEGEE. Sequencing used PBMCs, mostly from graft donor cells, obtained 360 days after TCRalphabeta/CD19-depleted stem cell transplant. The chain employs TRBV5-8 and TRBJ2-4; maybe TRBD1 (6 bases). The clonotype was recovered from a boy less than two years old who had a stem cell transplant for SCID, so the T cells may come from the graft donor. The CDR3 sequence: CASSSSGTTKNIQYF. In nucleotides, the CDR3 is TGTGCCAGCAGCTCTTCCGGGACAACGAAAAACATTCAGTACTTC.